A single sample is the source of the 6 T cell receptor beta chains below, sequenced in a study of control samples from healthy donors and cancer patients. Here immunoSEQ multiplex PCR was the method, and the copy in TCRdb shows in-frame clones only, minus some. The repertoire holds 65,000 to 80,000 clones, with 85% to 90% as singletons. The specimen was PBMCs. Receptor source: a woman aged 55 to 70 with head and neck cancer.

This sequence joins TRBV7-2 and TRBJ1-1, with 7 bases identical to TRBD1. The CDR3 runs 15 residues. Germline V lookup: CDR1 SGHTA, CDR2 FQGNSA. Trimming at V came to 4 bases and at J to 2 bases, leaving 7 bases not matched to a gene. The CDR3, as DNA: TGTGCCAGCAGCTCAACGGGACAGTTCAACACTGAAGCTTTCTTT. This gives the protein CASSSTGQFNTEAFF.

The chain uses TRBV21-1 and TRBJ2-3; the table assigns TRBD1, which was not confirmed against the DNA. TRBV21-1 is a documented pseudogene. The CDR3 is 21 amino acids. Here the CDR3 DNA reads TGTGCCAGCAGGAATACCCGTTACAGGGGAGAGACCAGAGGATCCACAGATACGCAGTATTTT. Encoded protein: CASRNTRYRGETRGSTDTQYF.

V is TRBV30 and J is TRBJ2-2, with 7 bases aligning to TRBD1. Germline CDR1 and CDR2: GTSNPN and SVGIG (reference sequence). The CDR3 has 14 amino acids. With 7 bases clipped from V and 2 bases from J, the junction kept 7 bases outside the gene matches. The DNA of the CDR3 is TGTGCCTTAACCGGGACAGCTAACACCGGGGAGCTGTTTTTT. Encoded protein: CALTGTANTGELFF.

The V call is TRBV6-5, the J call TRBJ1-2; a possible D gene is TRBD1 (5 bases). Germline CDR1 is MNHEY and CDR2 is SVGAGI. This CDR3 is 13 amino acids long. Trimming took 7 bases from V and 4 from J, leaving 13 bases between them. The CDR3 is CASTRDRSYGYTF. As DNA, the CDR3 is TGTGCCAGCACGCGGGACCGAAGCTATGGCTACACCTTC.

For the CDR3, the DNA is TGTGCCAGCTCACAAGACAGGGGGCCCACATCTAACTATGGCTACACCTTC. Translation: CASSQDRGPTSNYGYTF. The chain couples TRBV18 to TRBJ1-2, with 10 bases that match TRBD1. CDR1 and CDR2 from the germline V gene are KGHSH and LQKENI. With V trimmed by 4 bases and J by 0 bases, 8 bases remained unmatched. This CDR3 region has 17 residues.

The V and J genes are TRBV11-3 and TRBJ2-3, with 8 positions matching TRBD1. The CDR3 runs to 16 residues. With 4 bases clipped from V and 0 bases from J, the junction kept 6 bases outside the gene matches. Germline V gene sequence: CDR1 SGHNT, CDR2 YENEEA. CDR3 amino acids: CASSSGGQVSTDTQYF. CDR3 DNA: TGTGCCAGCAGCTCCGGGGGACAGGTTAGCACAGATACGCAGTATTTT.